The sample holds many counts of the clone carrying this TCR beta chain. Its matching antigen is unknown. This related bone marrow graft donor gave peripheral blood on the day of marrow donation. TCRdb's table, derived via immunoSEQ multiplex PCR, lists solely in-frame clones and lacks some. This repertoire holds 45,000 to 55,000 clones, and none appear only once. V lost 4 bases, J lost 0 bases, and 21 bases lay in between. Germline values: CDR1 ENHRY, CDR2 SYGVKD. This CDR3 region has 18 residues. The source of the sample is a study of T cells after posttransplantation cyclophosphamide. Study-level points and caveats: Donor CD8+ memory clones often dominated recipient blood repertoires at later times. TRB overlap between skin or GI tissue T cells and blood was limited.

The receptor's source is a man aged 35-49 years in good health, CMV-negative, and a related stem cell transplant donor. Sequenced sample: PBMCs. This sequence joins TRBV10-3 and TRBJ2-5; the D is unclear. The CDR3 coding sequence is TGTGCCATCAGTGCCGGTTCACAGAACATAGTGAACCAAGAGACCCAGTACTTC. It is translated as CAISAGSQNIVNQETQYF.